The clone carrying this T cell receptor beta chain was detected only a few times. This entry belongs to a study of blood T cells in healthy people across ages. Study summary: The template switching approach captured approximately one barcoded beta molecule for every two T cells.

Germline-derived CDR1 and CDR2 are DFQATT and SNEGSKA (reference sequence). V gave up 6 bases and J gave up 2 bases, with 15 bases separating them. CDR3 length: 14 residues. Sample-barcoded 5' priming and a J-beta primer mix drove a second PCR of about 7 to 11 cycles. TCRdb passed the 5' RACE reads through MiXCR, listing each CDR3 protein once. The sample gives 1.4 million or so distinct CDR3 sequences, approximately 42% of which show up once; less than 5% is in the top ten. Every donor provided around 10 milliliters of peripheral blood. The origin of this receptor is a woman aged 18 to 35 in good health. Sequences were obtained from blood. V is TRBV20-1 and J is TRBJ2-3, with D unclear. For the CDR3, the DNA is TGCAGTGCCCGAAGGTCCTCGCTCACAGATACGCAGTATTTT. Protein product: CSARRSSLTDTQYF.